This TCR beta chain originates from a study of long-term antiretroviral therapy in people with HIV. Overall study findings and caveats: Blood dates from 2004 to 2017, possibly under older ART regimens. Clones expanded before ART dominated the repertoire at all time points. In HIV, the repertoires covered a tighter span of CDR3 lengths than in controls.

Details on this clone: The antigen remains undetermined.

V was pared by 6 bases and J by 6 bases, with 10 bases of the junction left unmatched. Germline lookup yields CDR1 SQVTM and CDR2 ANQGSEA. The CDR3 has 13 amino acids. Assay version v3.0 of immunoSEQ was used, and it was run at survey level. Sequencing had a target that covered about 35,000-55,000 T-cell genomes per sample. Clones were read by immunoSEQ multiplex PCR, and TCRdb kept only the in-frame ones, dropping some. This sample yields some 19,000 clones, of which around 80% are seen a single time; about a tenth belongs to the top ten. V gene TRBV29-1 combines with J gene TRBJ2-7; 8 bases line up with TRBD2. Source: unsorted PBMCs, taken 4.1 years after starting antiretroviral therapy. This TCR was recovered from a woman between 40 and 55 years old with HIV. CDR3 DNA: TGCAGCGTAGCCGGGACTAGTGTGGGCGAGCAGTACTTC. The encoded protein is CSVAGTSVGEQYF.